The T cell receptor (beta chain) under discussion was sequenced for a study of blood T cell repertoires in COVID-19. Study context: COVID-19 samples collected from the United States, Italy and Spain covered acute and convalescent phases. Sources were T cells, B-cell-depleted T cells, or PBMCs; the material itself was cDNA or gDNA.

Authors' analysis steps: The authors estimated nucleated cell counts from reference gene primer amplification. The protocol was immunoSEQ multiplex PCR, while the TCRdb copy is restricted to in-frame clones and leaves out a portion. V and J calls and clone size are those listed in that table; D and trimming were worked out from the DNA. The table has about 280,000 clones, approximately 85% seen once. Germline CDR1 reads KGHSH; CDR2 reads LQKENI. The CDR3 loop spans 13 amino acids. Trimming left V 4 bases short and J 6 bases short, with 12 bases between. V usage is TRBV18 and J usage is TRBJ1-2; D is possibly TRBD1 (6 bases). Material: peripheral blood. This TCR was recovered from a man in his forties or fifties with active or convalescent COVID-19. CDR3 DNA: TGTGCCAGCTCACGCCCTCGACAGGATGGCTACACCTTC. Amino acid sequence: CASSRPRQDGYTF.